Listed below are T cell receptor beta chains from one sample, sequenced in a study of Ad26.COV2.S vaccination and SARS-CoV-2 variants. Assay used: immunoSEQ multiplex PCR; TCRdb lists only in-frame clones, some missing. Here the sample spans some 340,000 clones, around 84% being singletons. This sample comprised peripheral blood, obtained in a trial of Ad26.COV2.S vaccine versus placebo. The origin of the receptors is a person aged 18-60 years who received the Ad26.COV2.S COVID-19 vaccine or a placebo. Both conserved end residues are part of each CDR3. The D gene is left open where the match is weak. Some rows mark clone size as missing; the rest say once, few, many or name a class of expanded clone.

TRBV2	13	-	-	TRBJ2-1	CASSVSVYNEQFF	TGTGCCAGCAGCGTTTCCGTTTACAATGAGCAGTTCTTC
TRBV5-8	14	-	-	TRBJ2-7	CASSSGVMGYEQYF	TGTGCCAGCAGCTCTGGGGTAATGGGATACGAGCAGTACTTC
TRBV11-2	11	-	-	TRBJ2-7	CASTLQGEQYF	TGTGCCAGCACCCTACAGGGCGAGCAGTACTTC
TRBV29-1	13	-	-	TRBJ2-7	CSVEDRPTYEQYF	TGCAGCGTTGAAGACCGTCCTACCTACGAGCAGTACTTC
TRBV7-9	17	-	TRBD1	TRBJ1-2	CASSRGDRDAGKDGYTF	TGTGCCAGCAGTCGGGGAGACAGGGACGCTGGGAAAGATGGCTACACCTTC
TRBV5-5	15	-	-	TRBJ1-3	CASSLSMGEGNTIYF	TGTGCCAGCAGCTTGTCTATGGGGGAAGGGAACACCATATATTTT
TRBV7-9	16	-	TRBD2	TRBJ2-5	CASSSGTSGFQETQYF	TGTGCCAGCAGCTCCGGGACTAGCGGGTTCCAAGAGACCCAGTACTTC
TRBV19	12	-	-	TRBJ2-7	CASSNYRDEQYF	TGTGCCAGTAGTAACTACAGGGACGAGCAGTACTTC
TRBV19	19	-	TRBD1	TRBJ1-1	CASSVGSGTYGQGEPEAFF	TGTGCCAGCTCAGTAGGGAGTGGTACTTACGGACAGGGAGAGCCTGAAGCTTTCTTT
TRBV18	18	few	TRBD1	TRBJ2-7	CASSPTYTGTGVSYEQYF	TGTGCCAGCTCACCTACCTATACCGGGACAGGGGTCTCCTACGAGCAGTACTTC
TRBV10-3	14	-	TRBD1	TRBJ1-2	CAISRQGGEYGYTF	TGTGCCATCAGTAGACAGGGTGGGGAATATGGCTACACCTTC
TRBV19	15	-	TRBD2	TRBJ2-1	CASSPLAGGIYEQFF	TGTGCCAGTAGCCCACTGGCGGGGGGCATCTATGAGCAGTTCTTC
TRBV30	13	-	-	TRBJ1-3	CAWSGMLGNTIYF	TGTGCCTGGAGTGGTATGCTAGGAAACACCATATATTTT
TRBV4-2	11	-	-	TRBJ2-1	CASSQVAIWFF	TGTGCCAGCAGCCAAGTAGCCATATGGTTCTTC
TRBV29-1	14	-	-	TRBJ1-1	CSVGPGGTGAEAFF	TGCAGCGTTGGCCCCGGGGGCACGGGGGCTGAAGCTTTCTTT
TRBV7-2	16	-	-	TRBJ2-7	CASSSAGGDRTYEQYF	TGTGCCAGCAGCTCGGCAGGGGGGGACAGAACCTACGAGCAGTACTTC
TRBV3-1/TRBV3-2	13	-	-	TRBJ1-1	CASSPIEGSEAFF	TGTGCCAGCAGCCCCATTGAGGGCTCTGAAGCTTTCTTT
TRBV9	15	-	TRBD2	TRBJ2-7	CASSPAGGLRNEQYF	TGTGCCAGCTCTCCAGCGGGGGGGCTTAGGAACGAGCAGTACTTC
TRBV7-9	16	-	-	TRBJ2-7	CASSFLSQGPIYEQYF	TGTGCCAGCAGCTTTTTGTCACAGGGTCCTATCTACGAGCAGTACTTC
TRBV7-9	14	-	TRBD1	TRBJ2-5	CASSSYRGQETQYF	TGTGCCAGCAGCTCTTACAGGGGGCAGGAGACCCAGTACTTC
TRBV5-1	17	-	-	TRBJ1-1	CASSTMGLSGKQTEAFF	TGCGCCAGCAGCACGATGGGGTTGTCAGGGAAACAGACTGAAGCTTTCTTT
TRBV10-1	14	-	TRBD1	TRBJ2-7	CASSQGQGVREQYF	TGCGCCAGCTCCCAGGGACAGGGGGTACGCGAGCAGTACTTC